This T cell receptor (beta chain) appears in the sequencing data of a study of STAT3 mutations in large granular lymphocyte leukemia. V lost 8 bases, J lost 2 bases, and 12 bases lay in between. CDR1 and CDR2 from the germline V gene are SGHAT and FQNNGV. The CDR3 loop spans 13 amino acids. Regarding the study as a whole: At least one immunodominant TCR beta clonotype appeared in every T-cell large granular lymphocyte leukemia patient. After therapy, about 35% of the 18 patients switched clonotypes, all new clones STAT3 wild type.

To note about this clone: Its antigen is unidentified.

Generated by immunoSEQ multiplex PCR, the TCRdb table keeps only in-frame clones and is missing some. Of about 3,800 clones in the sample, roughly two fifths were seen once. The sample consisted of peripheral blood mononuclear cells. J is TRBJ2-5 and V is TRBV11-2, with D possibly being TRBD2 (6 bases). The receptor was derived from a man between 60 and 75 years old with T-cell large granular lymphocyte leukemia. Some clones in this sample may be carry-over from other donors' samples. CDR3 in amino acids: CASCSGAQETQYF. CDR3 nucleotide sequence: TGTGCCAGCTGTAGCGGAGCGCAAGAGACCCAGTACTTC.